The source of this T cell receptor beta chain is a study of early T cells in non-severe SARS-CoV-2 infection. Findings and caveats of the study: Matches to VDJdb favored anti-spike CD8 responses and missed private and CD4 specificities.

This clonotype has more than one count but fewer than ten. The antigen is undetermined. From the 5' RACE reads, TCRdb called clonotypes with MiXCR, one entry per CDR3 protein. This table holds about 58,000 distinct CDR3 sequences, around 12% found once. The CDR3 sequence is 16 residues long. Trimming pared 7 bases from V and 0 bases from J, leaving 15 bases between. The V call is TRBV12-3 or TRBV12-4, the J call TRBJ2-2, with D unclear. The sample was whole blood, taken at baseline. This TCR derives from an adult who was a healthcare worker with PCR-confirmed SARS-CoV-2 infection or an uninfected control (not recorded which). The donor label of this sample is uncertain. CDR3 protein: CASTPLPQTNTGELFF. CDR3 in DNA: TGTGCCAGCACCCCGCTCCCCCAGACGAACACCGGGGAGCTGTTTTTT.